What follows describes a single T cell receptor beta chain. The sample belongs to a study of blood T cell repertoires in COVID-19. Overall study: Spain, Italy and the United States supplied samples that represented acute and convalescent COVID-19. In each case, the material was cDNA or gDNA derived from T cells, B-cell-depleted T cells, or PBMCs.

Per the original data handling: Estimated nucleated cell counts came from reference gene primer amplification. Sequencing used immunoSEQ multiplex PCR; TCRdb keeps in-frame clones, though not all of them. V and J calls and clone size follow that table, whereas D and trimming were derived from the DNA. This table has 300,000 or so clones, 90% appearing once. The germline V gene encodes CDR1 SGHTA and CDR2 FQGNSA. Trimming cost V 5 bases and J 6 bases; bases outside gene matches: 8. The CDR3 has 16 amino acids. The study assigned cohorts using participant-reported clinical history. The rearrangement uses TRBV7-2 and TRBJ2-2, with TRBD2 identical over 11 bases. The TCR sequence derives from a man aged 60 to 75 who had recovered from COVID-19. The material sequenced was PBMCs or T cells enriched from blood (not recorded which). CDR3 nucleotide sequence: TGTGCCAGCAGCGTTGCTAGCGGGGGGAGGGCCGGGGAGCTGTTTTTT. It specifies CASSVASGGRAGELFF.